The clone carrying this T cell receptor beta chain appeared a few times. The antigen remains unidentified. Oncomine TCR Beta short-read sequencing was applied to DNA from cultured CD4+ T cells. It was cultured CD4+ T cells from which genomic DNA was extracted. TCRdb analysed the PCR reads with MiXCR anew, one entry per CDR3 protein. The sample has thousands of distinct CDR3 sequences, roughly a third seen once. Treatment described: approximately 10-day PBMC culture with coronavirus spike peptide pools or control peptides (ViraFEST assay). The collection of CD4+ T cells from the unexposed donor took place before the COVID-19 pandemic (2011-2018). Peptide-pool expansion of antigen-specific T cells preceded TCR sequencing in ViraFEST. The data derive from a study of vaccination and CD4 T cells after COVID-19. Study details: The convalescents included six males and four females, and among them two were Hispanic while seven were Caucasian. Treatment of control cultures consisted of a CEFX pool, an HIV-1 Nef pool, or no peptide.

Sequencing input: CD4+ T cells from blood, cultured in vitro. The TCR was taken from a human donor in good health.

As DNA, the CDR3 is TGCAGTGCCGAGCCCACTAGCGGGAGCTTGGAGACCCAGTACTTC. It is translated as CSAEPTSGSLETQYF. The V and J genes are TRBV20-1 and TRBJ2-5; the match to TRBD2 covers 11 bases. J lost 5 bases, V lost 6 bases, and 11 bases had no gene match. CDR1 and CDR2 from the germline V gene are DFQATT and SNEGSKA (reference sequence). This CDR3 contains 15 residues.